This passage covers 16 T cell receptor beta chains from one sample sequenced in a study of long-term antiretroviral therapy in people with HIV. At survey level, the immunoSEQ assay was run in its v3.0 version. Sequenced by immunoSEQ multiplex PCR; TCRdb stores in-frame clones only, minus some. The profile shows 40,000 or so clones, 86% of them singletons. Specimen: unsorted PBMCs, collected just before starting antiretroviral therapy. The receptors originated from a woman under 30 with HIV.

This chain uses TRBV7-2 with TRBJ2-1; the match to TRBD2 covers 8 bases. The V gene's germline CDR1 is SGHTA and CDR2 FQGNSA. Trimming cost V 8 bases and J 1 base; bases outside gene matches: 10. The length of the CDR3 is 16 residues. DNA for the CDR3: TGTGCCAGCTCCGTTCCGGGACTAGTATCCTACAATGAGCAGTTCTTC. Residues: CASSVPGLVSYNEQFF.

The chain employs TRBV7-2 and TRBJ2-1; 8 bases are a match to TRBD2. Germline V gives CDR1 SGHTA, CDR2 FQGNSA. This CDR3 region has 16 residues. Trimming removed 2 bases from V and 6 bases from J; junction bases left unmatched: 9. CDR3 amino acids: CASSLNPSGSINEQFF. The DNA for the CDR3 is TGTGCCAGCAGCTTAAACCCCAGCGGGAGTATCAATGAGCAGTTCTTC.

The V call is TRBV11-2, the J call TRBJ1-1; no clear D. The CDR3 contains 13 residues. Trimming stripped 4 bases from V and 1 base from J, with 7 bases between. Germline lookup yields CDR1 SGHAT and CDR2 FQNNGV. The CDR3 nucleotides are TGTGCCAGCAGCTGGCGGGAGAACACTGAAGCTTTCTTT. It specifies CASSWRENTEAFF.

This chain uses TRBV19 with TRBJ2-1; either TRBD1 or TRBD2 may supply D (5 bases each). Trimming cost V 3 bases and J 14 bases, with 17 bases left between them. From germline, CDR1 is LNHDA and CDR2 SQIVND (reference sequence). CDR3 length: 13 residues. CDR3 sequence reads: CASSIGTVTREFF. CDR3 coding DNA: TGTGCCAGTAGTATTGGGACGGTTACTCGAGAGTTCTTC.

V is TRBV27 and J is TRBJ1-5; D ambiguous. The CDR3 has 13 residues. V lost 2 bases and J 4 bases, leaving 6 bases between the germline ends. Germline values: CDR1 MNHEY, CDR2 SMNVEV (reference sequence). The CDR3 sequence is CASSLERNQPQHF. The CDR3 bases are TGTGCCAGCAGTTTAGAAAGAAATCAGCCCCAGCATTTT.

This sequence joins TRBV7-2 and TRBJ2-7; 8 bases align to TRBD1. CDR1 and CDR2 (germline): SGHTA, FQGNSA. The ends lost 5 bases at V and 0 bases at J; junction bases unmatched: 9. The CDR3 runs 16 residues. As DNA, the CDR3 is TGTGCCAGCAGCGCCCATACCGGGACAGGCTCCTACGAGCAGTACTTC. As protein: CASSAHTGTGSYEQYF.

The V gene is TRBV6-5, the J gene TRBJ2-7; 8 bases match TRBD2. The CDR3 loop spans 14 amino acids. With V trimmed by 4 bases and J by 3 bases, 5 bases remained unmatched. Germline V gene sequence: CDR1 MNHEY, CDR2 SVGAGI. Written as DNA, the CDR3 is TGTGCCAGCAGTTCCCACGGGACTAGCTACGAGCAGTACTTC. Its translation is CASSSHGTSYEQYF.

V gene TRBV9 combines with J gene TRBJ1-1, with 9 bases fitting TRBD1. With 2 bases clipped from V and 0 bases from J, the junction kept 8 bases outside the gene matches. This CDR3 is built from 17 residues. From germline, CDR1 is SGDLS and CDR2 YYNGEE. The CDR3 nucleotides read TGTGCCAGCAGCGTCGGACGGACAGGGGCGATGAACACTGAAGCTTTCTTT. It translates to CASSVGRTGAMNTEAFF.

The gene calls are TRBV4-3 and TRBJ2-3; D possibly corresponds to TRBD1 (5 bases). Germline CDR1 is LGHNA and CDR2 is YSLEER. CDR3 length: 15 residues. V lost 0 bases to trimming and J lost 0 bases, with 7 bases between them. CDR3 DNA sequence: TGCGCCAGCAGCCAAGACAGGGCTAGCACAGATACGCAGTATTTT. This gives the protein CASSQDRASTDTQYF.

This chain connects TRBV9 to TRBJ1-1, with 7 positions matching TRBD1. The germline CDR1 and CDR2 sequences are SGDLS and YYNGEE. This CDR3 is built from 14 residues. V gave up 3 bases and J gave up 6 bases; unmatched junction bases: 8. CDR3 protein: CASSGATGYAEAFF. In DNA form, the CDR3 reads TGTGCCAGCAGCGGGGCGACAGGGTACGCTGAAGCTTTCTTT. The whole variable domain, remainder taken from reference TRBV9 and TRBJ1-1, is DSGVTQTPKHLITATGQRVTLRCSPRSGDLSVYWYQQSLDQGLQFLIQYYNGEERAKGNILERFSAQQFPDLHSELNLSSLELGDSALYFCASSGATGYAEAFFGQGTRLTVV.

This clone is a singleton in its sample. The chain is built from TRBV7-3 and TRBJ2-1; D uncertain. This CDR3 region has 16 residues. The V gene's germline CDR1 is SGHTA and CDR2 FQGTGA. V gave up 2 bases and J gave up 0 bases, with 11 bases separating them. Written as DNA, the CDR3 is TGTGCCAGCAGCTTAGGACCGTCGAGCTCCTACAATGAGCAGTTCTTC. Translating gives CASSLGPSSSYNEQFF.

V usage is TRBV27 and J usage is TRBJ2-2, with D perhaps given as TRBD1 or TRBD2 (5 bases each). CDR1 MNHEY and CDR2 SMNVEV come from the germline V gene (reference sequence). V lost 10 bases and J 7 bases, leaving 16 bases between the germline ends. This CDR3 is built from 13 residues. The CDR3 loop is CATGGLRGGELFF. The CDR3 nucleotides read TGTGCCACGGGCGGATTGAGGGGCGGGGAGCTGTTTTTT.

V usage is TRBV10-3 and J usage is TRBJ2-7; no clear D gene. The CDR3 has 14 amino acids. The V gene lost 4 bases and the J gene lost 3 bases, with 13 bases spanning the gap. Germline CDR1 reads ENHRY; CDR2 reads SYGVKD. CDR3 sequence reads: CAISVETEIYEQYF. CDR3 bases: TGTGCCATCAGTGTAGAAACCGAGATCTACGAGCAGTACTTC.

The chain uses TRBV29-1 and TRBJ2-1; 8 nucleotides match TRBD2. The CDR3 loop spans 14 amino acids. Germline CDR1 is SQVTM and CDR2 is ANQGSEA. Trimming removed 6 bases from V and 2 bases from J; junction bases left unmatched: 6. CDR3 bases: TGCAGCGTAGCGGGACTAGATACCTACAATGAGCAGTTCTTC. Translated: CSVAGLDTYNEQFF.

The V call is TRBV5-1, the J call TRBJ1-1; possibly TRBD1 for D (6 bases). The germline CDR1 and CDR2 sequences are SGHRS and YFSETQ. The ends were cut back, 4 bases at V and 7 bases at J, with 14 bases in the middle. This CDR3 comprises 13 residues. CDR3 in amino acids: CASSGGAGHEAFF. The CDR3 bases are TGCGCCAGCAGCGGGGGGGCTGGGCATGAAGCTTTCTTT. Together with reference TRBV5-1 and TRBJ1-1, the CDR3 gives the full variable domain: KAGVTQTPRYLIKTRGQQVTLSCSPISGHRSVSWYQQTPGQGLQFLFEYFSETQRNKGNFPGRFSGRQFSNSRSEMNVSTLELGDSALYLCASSGGAGHEAFFGQGTRLTVV.

The V gene is TRBV7-2, the J gene TRBJ1-5, with 9 bases identical to TRBD1. From germline, CDR1 is SGHTA and CDR2 FQGNSA. The V segment lost 5 bases and the J segment 6 bases; nucleotides outside the gene matches: 11. There are 16 residues in the CDR3. For the CDR3, the DNA is TGTGCCAGCAGCGCCCGACAGGGGGTAGGGGGTCAGCCCCAGCATTTT. Its protein is CASSARQGVGGQPQHF. Based on the CDR3 plus reference TRBV7-2 and TRBJ1-5, the full variable domain is GAGVSQSPSNKVTEKGKDVELRCDPISGHTALYWYRQSLGQGLEFLIYFQGNSAPDKSGLPSDRFSAERTGGSVSTLTIQRTQQEDSAVYLCASSARQGVGGQPQHFGDGTRLSIL.